Below are 10 T cell receptor beta chains sequenced from a single sample in a study of tumor and adjacent non-tumor tissue in lung cancer. The template was RNA from unsorted bulk tissue. The library came from three nested PCR rounds adapted from ARM-PCR protocols. Using its own MiXCR run on the multiplex PCR reads, TCRdb lists one record per CDR3 protein. The sample records approximately 65,000 distinct CDR3 sequences, just under 60% being singletons. Sequenced input: lung tumor tissue. These receptors originate from a middle-aged man with non-small cell lung cancer.

This clonotype has more than one count but fewer than ten. The chain combines TRBV6-6 with TRBJ2-7; TRBD1 is a possible D gene (5 bases). Trimming removed 0 bases at V and 5 bases at J, with 17 bases between. This CDR3 contains 16 residues. Germline values: CDR1 MNHNY, CDR2 SVGAGI (reference sequence). The CDR3 DNA reads TGTGCCAGCAGTTACTCGACGGACAAACAATCCAACGAGCAGTACTTC. The encoded protein is CASSYSTDKQSNEQYF.

Regarding this clonotype: One end of the junction is discordant with germline, which a read error may explain. The chain joins TRBV5-6 to TRBJ2-2; D unresolved. The germline V gene encodes CDR1 SGHDT and CDR2 YYEEEE. The CDR3 has 14 residues. CDR3 coding DNA: TGTGCCAGCAGCGGTACAAGAAACACCGTGGAGCTGTTGTTT. This gives the protein CASSGTRNTVELLF. Drawing the rest from reference TRBV5-6 and TRBJ2-2, the complete variable domain is DAGVTQSPTHLIKTRGQQVTLRCSPKSGHDTVSWYQQALGQGPQFIFQYYEEEERQRGNFPDRFSGHQFPNYSSELNVNALLLGDSALYLCASSGTRNTVELLFGEGSRLTVL.

In the case of this clonotype: A much more abundant neighbour one base away suggests this may be a read error. The chain carries TRBV10-3 and TRBJ2-1; D may be TRBD2 (6 bases). This CDR3 comprises 14 residues. Germline V gives CDR1 ENHRY, CDR2 SYGVKD. The V end lost 7 bases, the J end lost 7 bases, and 17 bases lay between the germline ends. CDR3: CAINRSGALNEQFF. CDR3 DNA: TGTGCCATCAATAGATCGGGAGCGTTGAATGAGCAGTTCTTC.

This clonotype has just one count. Being one base from a much bigger clone, this may be a read error. J is TRBJ2-3 and V is TRBV5-4; D gene ambiguous. Germline V gene sequence: CDR1 SGHNT, CDR2 YYREEE (reference sequence). The CDR3 runs to 13 residues. In nucleotides, the CDR3 is TGTGGCAGCAGCTTGATCTCCACAGATACGCAGTATTTT. This translates into CGSSLISTDTQYF.

In regard to this clonotype: The missing conserved phenylalanine or tryptophan at the end of this CDR3 makes a read error likely. The limits of the CDR3 on the DNA are not certain, so only TCRdb's listed CDR3 is given. The J gene is TRBJ2-3, the V gene TRBV11-3; the table's D call TRBD2 went unverified against the DNA. The CDR3 is made up of 17 amino acids, end residues included. The germline gives CDR1 SGHNT, CDR2 YENEEA. The CDR3: CASSVGTSGGASDTRYY.

As to this clonotype: It is likely a read error, because the conserved phenylalanine at the end of the CDR3 is missing. V gene TRBV29-1 combines with J gene TRBJ1-2; 7 bases fit TRBD1. Germline V gene data show CDR1 as SQVTM and CDR2 as ANQGSEA. The CDR3 is 12 amino acids. In DNA, the CDR3 is TGCAGCATTGAAGGGACAGATTATGGCTACACCTCC. The encoded protein is CSIEGTDYGYTS.

At least ten counts were recorded for this clonotype. The chain joins TRBV4-2 to TRBJ2-3; 7 bases fit TRBD1. The germline CDR1 and CDR2 sequences are LGHNA and YNFKEQ. The CDR3 is 15 amino acids. V dropped 5 bases and J dropped 0; count of bases not matched to a gene: 5. CDR3 nucleotide sequence: TGTGCCAGCAGCTACGGGACAGATAGCACAGATACGCAGTATTTT. It codes for CASSYGTDSTDTQYF.

The genes are TRBV20-1 and TRBJ1-5, with no clear D. This CDR3 has 15 residues. Germline-derived CDR1 and CDR2 are DFQATT and SNEGSKA (reference sequence). V dropped 4 bases and J dropped 4 bases, with 17 bases sitting between them. Here the CDR3 DNA reads TGCAGTGCTACTTCGGGATCATCACTAAATCAGCCCCAGCATTTT. Translation: CSATSGSSLNQPQHF.

As regards this clonotype: Its ends do not fully match the called genes, so a read error is possible. This chain joins TRBV6-6 and TRBJ2-3; possible D gene TRBD1, 6 bases. Germline V lookup: CDR1 MNHNY, CDR2 SVGAGI (reference sequence). This CDR3 comprises 15 residues. CDR3 in amino acids: CASSYSYWDTDMQYF. CDR3 coding DNA: TGTGCCAGCAGTTACTCTTACTGGGACACAGATATGCAGTATTTT.

A note on this clonotype: A much bigger clone sits one base away, suggesting this may be a read error. The chain recombines TRBV5-6 with TRBJ1-5; 9 bases are shared with TRBD1. The CDR3 totals 15 residues. Per the germline V gene, CDR1 is SGHDT and CDR2 is YYEEEE. Trimming took 4 bases from V and 5 from J; bases not matched to a gene: 7. This CDR3 is CASSTRDREYQPQHF. CDR3 sequence (DNA): TGTGCCAGCAGCACCCGGGACAGGGAATATCAGCCCCAGCATTTT.